The 26 T cell receptor beta chains listed next were all sequenced from one sample in a study of CD8 T cells in Susac syndrome. Reverse transcription of about 0.45 to 1 ug RNA was carried out with random hexamers. Each CDR3 protein is one row after TCRdb ran MiXCR on the immunoSEQ multiplex PCR reads. The sample lists about 80,000 distinct CDR3 sequences, 94% seen once, with 0.25% to 0.3% in the top ten. The source material was CD8+ T cells from PBMCs. These receptor sequences come from a human donor in good health.

The chain has TRBV20-1 and TRBJ2-7; 12 bases agree with TRBD1. With V trimmed by 6 bases and J by 4 bases, 10 bases remained unmatched. The CDR3 covers 15 residues. Germline V gene data show CDR1 as DFQATT and CDR2 as SNEGSKA (reference sequence). The CDR3: CSAKTGTGGSYEQYF. The DNA of the CDR3 is TGCAGTGCGAAGACCGGGACAGGGGGCTCGTACGAGCAGTACTTC.

V gene TRBV14 combines with J gene TRBJ2-1; TRBD1 agrees at 8 bases. The CDR3 runs to 15 residues. V shed 3 bases, J shed 8 bases, and the junction held 9 bases outside the gene matches. The V gene's germline CDR1 is SGHDN and CDR2 FVKESK. The chain's CDR3 is CASSQRRSGGDEQFF. DNA of the CDR3: TGTGCCAGCAGCCAGAGGCGGTCAGGGGGCGATGAGCAGTTCTTC.

The chain has TRBV9 and TRBJ1-1, with D maybe TRBD1 (5 bases). Trimming cost V 4 bases and J 11 bases, with 24 bases left between them. From germline, CDR1 is SGDLS and CDR2 YYNGEE. The CDR3 runs to 15 residues. The CDR3 coding sequence is TGTGCCAGCAGCAACTCCCCGGATGAGGGGCAAAGGGCTTTCTTT. Translating it yields CASSNSPDEGQRAFF.

This chain connects TRBV27 to TRBJ2-7; TRBD1 matches at 7 bases. Germline values: CDR1 MNHEY, CDR2 SMNVEV (reference sequence). The CDR3 contains 14 residues. The ends lost 3 bases at V and 2 bases at J; junction bases unmatched: 4. For the CDR3, the DNA is TGTGCCAGCAGTTTTAACCAGGGGGCCTACGAGCAGTACGTC. It specifies CASSFNQGAYEQYV.

This sequence joins TRBV6-1 and TRBJ1-1, with a tentative D call TRBD1 (6 bases). V shed 6 bases and J shed 3 bases, with 20 bases lying between them. CDR1 MNHNS and CDR2 SASEGT come from the germline V gene. CDR3 size: 16 residues. The CDR3 sequence: CASRRDLKGHHTEAFF. The CDR3 DNA reads as TGTGCCAGCAGAAGGGACCTCAAGGGACACCACACTGAAGCTTTCTTT.

The chain employs TRBV27 and TRBJ1-5; D remains ambiguous. The CDR3 runs to 17 residues. Germline-derived CDR1 and CDR2 are MNHEY and SMNVEV (reference sequence). Trimming left V 3 bases short and J 2 bases short, with 17 bases between. CDR3 sequence reads: CASSFVSGNPGNQPQHF. The DNA for the CDR3 is TGTGCCAGCAGTTTCGTGTCGGGGAACCCCGGCAATCAGCCCCAGCATTTT.

This chain links TRBV27 with TRBJ2-7, with 10 bases that match TRBD1. Losses at the gene ends were 6 bases for V and 2 bases for J; bases not matched to a gene: 4. CDR1 and CDR2 (germline): MNHEY, SMNVEV (reference sequence). CDR3 length: 14 residues. CDR3 sequence reads: CASRAGTGAYEQYF. CDR3 nucleotide sequence: TGTGCCAGCAGGGCCGGGACAGGGGCCTACGAGCAGTACTTC.

The chain combines TRBV28 with TRBJ2-7; D may be TRBD1 (6 bases). Looked up from germline, CDR1 is MDHEN and CDR2 is SYDVKM. Trimming stripped 3 bases from V and 4 bases from J, with 10 bases between. The CDR3 consists of 13 residues. The CDR3 here is CASSFHRAYEQYV. The DNA of the CDR3 is TGTGCCAGCAGTTTTCACAGGGCGTACGAGCAGTACGTC.

The chain has TRBV13 and TRBJ1-1, with 8 positions matching TRBD1. Germline V gene data show CDR1 as PRHDT and CDR2 as FYEKMQ (reference sequence). Trimming removed 4 bases from V and 5 bases from J; junction bases left unmatched: 0. The CDR3 runs 12 residues. The CDR3 nucleotides read TGTGCCAGCAGCTGGACAGGGACTGAAGCTTTCTTT. Residues: CASSWTGTEAFF.

The chain carries TRBV5-6 and TRBJ1-5; the match to TRBD1 covers 9 bases. The J segment lost 2 bases and the V segment lost 7 bases, leaving 7 bases of the junction unmatched. The germline CDR1 and CDR2 sequences are SGHDT and YYEEEE. This CDR3 comprises 15 residues. In DNA, the CDR3 is TGTGCCAGCGGCCTGGGACAGGGCCGCAATCAGCCCCAGCATTTT. Translating gives CASGLGQGRNQPQHF.

The chain has TRBV27 and TRBJ2-2; the D gene could be TRBD1 or TRBD2 (6 bases each). V shed 3 bases and J shed 1 base, with 12 bases lying between them. CDR3 length: 16 amino acids. Germline CDR1 is MNHEY and CDR2 is SMNVEV (reference sequence). For the CDR3, the DNA is TGTGCCAGCAGTTTGCTAGGGGGGTTGAACACCGGGGAGCTGTTTTTT. Its protein is CASSLLGGLNTGELFF.

The chain joins TRBV12-3 or TRBV12-4 to TRBJ2-1; 7 bases map to TRBD2. The CDR3 sequence is 18 residues long. Trimming cost V 0 bases and J 5 bases; bases outside gene matches: 13. Here the CDR3 reads CASSLARVGGRGNNEQFF. The DNA of the CDR3 is TGTGCCAGCAGTTTAGCGCGAGTCGGCGGGAGAGGGAACAATGAGCAGTTCTTC.

This chain links TRBV27 with TRBJ2-1; maybe TRBD2 (5 bases). The CDR3 consists of 13 residues. With 3 bases removed from V and 4 bases from J, the gap between germline ends came to 7 bases. Germline CDR1 MNHEY, CDR2 SMNVEV (reference sequence). This CDR3 is CASSFGLYNEQFF. The CDR3 DNA reads as TGTGCCAGCAGTTTCGGACTGTACAATGAGCAGTTCTTC.

The J gene is TRBJ2-1, the V gene TRBV5-1; a weak D match, TRBD2 (6 bases). CDR3 length equals 18 residues. Trimming removed 0 bases from V and 0 bases from J, with 16 bases in between. Germline V gene lookup returns CDR1 SGHRS and CDR2 YFSETQ. CDR3 DNA: TGCGCCAGCAGCTTGGATAGTGTGGGAGGAGTCTCCTACAATGAGCAGTTCTTC. It encodes CASSLDSVGGVSYNEQFF.

As DNA, the CDR3 is TGTGCCAGCAGCCACCGGGACAGTGATACGCCCTACGAGCAGTACTTC. It yields the protein CASSHRDSDTPYEQYF. The genes are TRBV7-9 and TRBJ2-7; TRBD1 matches at 7 bases. Trimming removed 5 bases from V and 2 bases from J; junction bases left unmatched: 12. The germline gives CDR1 SEHNR, CDR2 FQNEAQ (reference sequence). The CDR3 covers 16 residues.

This clonotype was seen just once. The chain uses TRBV14 and TRBJ2-1; D remains ambiguous. V dropped 2 bases and J dropped 2 bases, with 10 bases sitting between them. The CDR3 is 15 residues long. Germline CDR1 and CDR2: SGHDN and FVKESK. The CDR3 DNA follows: TGTGCCAGCAGCCAACAAAGATTCCCCTACAATGAGCAGTTCTTC. It encodes CASSQQRFPYNEQFF.

The chain couples TRBV7-9 to TRBJ2-1, with 10 nucleotides matching TRBD2. The CDR3 covers 19 residues. The V and J ends lost 5 bases and 9 bases, in that order; junction bases with no gene match: 22. Germline-derived CDR1 and CDR2 are SEHNR and FQNEAQ (reference sequence). CDR3 coding DNA: TGTGCCAGCAGCCGAAACCGAGGGACTAGCGCCTACCCGTGGGGTGAGCAGTTCTTC. Translating it yields CASSRNRGTSAYPWGEQFF.

The chain combines TRBV7-9 with TRBJ2-7; TRBD1 agrees at 7 bases. Trimming cost V 0 bases and J 5 bases; bases outside gene matches: 4. Germline assignment: CDR1 SEHNR and CDR2 FQNEAQ (reference sequence). The CDR3 totals 14 residues. The CDR3 here is CASSLAAGTDEQYF. Here the CDR3 DNA reads TGTGCCAGCAGCTTAGCGGCAGGGACAGACGAGCAGTACTTC.

This clonotype has only one observation. One end of the junction does not line up with germline, which may come from a read error. The chain recombines TRBV11-2 with TRBJ2-1; unclear D gene. The CDR3 sequence is 11 residues long. Germline CDR1 reads SGHAT; CDR2 reads FQNNGV. Here the CDR3 reads CTSSLVAEQFF. The CDR3 nucleotides are TGTACCAGCAGCTTAGTGGCAGAGCAGTTCTTC.

V gene TRBV13 combines with J gene TRBJ2-4, with TRBD2 matching over 12 bases. This CDR3 region has 17 residues. The germline gives CDR1 PRHDT, CDR2 FYEKMQ (reference sequence). The V and J ends lost 5 bases and 1 base, in that order; junction bases with no gene match: 6. CDR3 in amino acids: CASSSPSGGAAKNIQYF. CDR3 bases: TGTGCCAGCAGCAGTCCTAGCGGGGGGGCGGCCAAAAACATTCAGTACTTC.

CDR3 sequence (DNA): TGTGCCAGCTCACCTATCAAGGGGGGTCCATATGGCTACACCTTC. Translation: CASSPIKGGPYGYTF. The chain uses TRBV18 and TRBJ1-2; TRBD1 is a possible D gene (6 bases). CDR3 length: 15 amino acids. Germline lookup yields CDR1 KGHSH and CDR2 LQKENI. V lost 3 bases, J lost 5 bases, and 16 bases lay in between.

This chain joins TRBV19 and TRBJ2-2, with unresolved D. Germline-derived CDR1 and CDR2 are LNHDA and SQIVND (reference sequence). The CDR3 has 14 amino acids. The V and J ends lost 2 bases and 3 bases respectively, with 7 bases between them. CDR3 amino acids: CASSIYSYTGELFF. The CDR3 DNA follows: TGTGCCAGTAGTATATACAGCTACACCGGGGAGCTGTTTTTT.

This clonotype was seen only once. V gene TRBV7-9 combines with J gene TRBJ2-5; possible D gene TRBD1, 6 bases. Germline V gene lookup returns CDR1 SEHNR and CDR2 FQNEAQ (reference sequence). The CDR3 spans 17 residues. Between the trimmed V and J ends, which lost 4 bases and 0 bases, there was a span of 18 bases. The CDR3 DNA sequence: TGTGCCAGCAGCTCAGGCCCTGGACAGCAACACCAAGAGACCCAGTACTTC. Its protein is CASSSGPGQQHQETQYF.

The rearrangement joins TRBV4-3 to TRBJ2-7; maybe TRBD2 (6 bases). The ends were cut back, 0 bases at V and 3 bases at J, with 9 bases in the middle. The CDR3 has 14 amino acids. Per germline, CDR1 LGHNA and CDR2 YSLEER. DNA for the CDR3: TGCGCCAGCAGCCAAGAGGGACTGGGCTACGAGCAGTACTTC. This gives the protein CASSQEGLGYEQYF.

V and J are TRBV20-1 and TRBJ2-1; TRBD2 agrees at 9 bases. This CDR3 contains 15 residues. The ends lost 1 base at V and 4 bases at J; junction bases unmatched: 5. The germline V gene encodes CDR1 DFQATT and CDR2 SNEGSKA (reference sequence). The CDR3 loop reads CSARGLAGTYNEQFF. The CDR3 bases are TGCAGTGCTAGAGGGCTAGCGGGGACATACAATGAGCAGTTCTTC.

This chain uses TRBV11-2 with TRBJ2-7; D unclear. V shed 2 bases and J shed 3 bases, with 8 bases lying between them. The CDR3 has 13 residues. CDR1 and CDR2 (germline): SGHAT, FQNNGV. CDR3 loop: CASSLHLSYEQYF. CDR3 in DNA: TGTGCCAGCAGCTTACATTTGAGCTACGAGCAGTACTTC.